Presented here are 16 T cell receptor beta chains from one specimen sequenced in a study of CD8 T cells in Susac syndrome. Random hexamers primed reverse transcription of about 0.5 to 1 ug RNA. TCRdb used MiXCR to reprocess the immunoSEQ multiplex PCR reads, holding one entry per CDR3 protein. Counted here are approximately 200,000 distinct CDR3 sequences, 90% to 95% occurring once; the ten biggest clones make up under 0.095%. The sample taken for sequencing was CD4+ T cells from PBMCs. These receptors were collected from a human donor with multiple sclerosis.

The V and J genes are TRBV4-2 and TRBJ2-5, with D unclear. The CDR3 sequence is 14 residues long. Trimming pared 0 bases from V and 7 bases from J, leaving 12 bases between. From germline, CDR1 is LGHNA and CDR2 YNFKEQ. CDR3 residues: CASSQDWAPWTQYF. In DNA form, the CDR3 reads TGTGCCAGCAGCCAAGATTGGGCACCGTGGACCCAGTACTTC.

The rearrangement uses TRBV29-1 and TRBJ1-1; 9 bases agree with TRBD1. The V and J ends lost 7 bases and 4 bases, in that order; junction bases with no gene match: 4. Per germline, CDR1 SQVTM and CDR2 ANQGSEA. This CDR3 region has 12 residues. CDR3 protein: CSAQGAITEAFF. The CDR3 nucleotides read TGCAGCGCACAGGGGGCTATCACTGAAGCTTTCTTT.

The chain uses TRBV12-3 or TRBV12-4 and TRBJ1-1; D unclear. CDR3 length: 15 residues. The germline V and J ends were trimmed by 5 bases and 4 bases, with 17 bases remaining between them. In DNA form, the CDR3 reads TGTGCCAGCAGTGCTTTCGGTGGCCTCACCACTGAAGCTTTCTTT. It codes for CASSAFGGLTTEAFF.

V and J are TRBV7-9 and TRBJ2-3; D is uncertain. This CDR3 region has 12 residues. Germline assignment: CDR1 SEHNR and CDR2 FQNEAQ (reference sequence). The V end lost 9 bases, the J end lost 4 bases, and 11 bases lay between the germline ends. In nucleotides, the CDR3 is TGTGCCAGGGAAGCTGGGGCAGATACGCAGTATTTT. This gives the protein CAREAGADTQYF.

The chain uses TRBV7-6 and TRBJ1-1; D uncertain. This CDR3 spans 13 amino acids. Deletions cut 0 bases from V and 5 bases from J, with 7 bases between. Germline CDR1 is SGHVS and CDR2 is FNYEAQ. CDR3 amino acids: CASSLARRTEAFF. In DNA form, the CDR3 reads TGTGCCAGCAGCTTAGCAAGGCGGACTGAAGCTTTCTTT. The full variable domain, completed using reference TRBV7-6 and TRBJ1-1, is GAGVSQSPRYKVTKRGQDVALRCDPISGHVSLYWYRQALGQGPEFLTYFNYEAQQDKSGLPNDRFSAERPEGSISTLTIQRTEQRDSAMYRCASSLARRTEAFFGQGTRLTVV.

This clonotype came up a few times. V gene TRBV3-1 combines with J gene TRBJ2-5; no clear D gene. Germline V gene sequence: CDR1 LGHDT, CDR2 YNNKEL (reference sequence). This CDR3 has 12 residues. Trimming took 0 bases from V and 4 from J, leaving 3 bases between them. CDR3 in amino acids: CASSQEAETQYF. The CDR3 nucleotides read TGTGCCAGCAGCCAAGAGGCAGAGACCCAGTACTTC.

The rearrangement uses TRBV2 and TRBJ2-6; TRBD1 matches at 9 bases. This CDR3 region has 13 residues. Germline loops: CDR1 SNHLY, CDR2 FYNNEI. Trimming took 6 bases from V and 12 from J; bases not matched to a gene: 6. The CDR3, as DNA: TGTGCCAGCAGAGGGACAGGGAAGAGCGTCCTGACTTTC. This codes for CASRGTGKSVLTF. Using reference TRBV2 and TRBJ2-6 for the parts outside the CDR3, the full variable domain is EPEVTQTPSHQVTQMGQEVILRCVPISNHLYFYWYRQILGQKVEFLVSFYNNEISEKSEIFDDQFSVERPDGSNFTLKIRSTKLEDSAMYFCASRGTGKSVLTFGAGSRLTVL.

The rearrangement uses TRBV20-1 and TRBJ2-3; tentatively, D is TRBD1 (6 bases). V gave up 5 bases and J gave up 5 bases, with 14 bases separating them. The germline V gene encodes CDR1 DFQATT and CDR2 SNEGSKA (reference sequence). There are 13 residues in the CDR3. The DNA for the CDR3 is TGCAGTGCTTGGCAGGGGAAGATAGATACGCAGTATTTT. Its translation: CSAWQGKIDTQYF.

The chain uses TRBV30 and TRBJ2-7; D assignment may be TRBD1 or TRBD2 (6 bases each). V dropped 2 bases and J dropped 0 bases, with 11 bases sitting between them. The germline CDR1 and CDR2 sequences are GTSNPN and SVGIG (reference sequence). The CDR3 has 14 residues. The CDR3 protein is CAWSRGGPSYEQYF. The DNA of the CDR3 is TGTGCCTGGAGTCGAGGGGGGCCCTCCTACGAGCAGTACTTC.

The chain has TRBV4-2 and TRBJ1-2; TRBD1 might be the D (5 bases). The CDR3 length is 13 residues. Germline values: CDR1 LGHNA, CDR2 YNFKEQ. Trimming removed 4 bases from V and 7 bases from J, with 13 bases in between. The CDR3 DNA reads TGTGCCAGCAGCCCATTAGACAGTGGTGGCTACACCTTC. The encoded protein is CASSPLDSGGYTF.

The gene calls are TRBV30 and TRBJ1-1; 8 bases fit TRBD1. The CDR3 loop spans 11 amino acids. V lost 8 bases to trimming and J lost 1 base; unmatched junction nucleotides: 0. Germline-derived CDR1 and CDR2 are GTSNPN and SVGIG (reference sequence). This chain's CDR3 is CAGTGNTEAFF. DNA for the CDR3: TGTGCCGGGACAGGGAACACTGAAGCTTTCTTT.

This sequence joins TRBV20-1 and TRBJ2-1; 7 positions match TRBD2. V trimming: 1 base; J trimming: 8 bases; junction bases outside the gene matches: 14. The CDR3 loop spans 16 amino acids. CDR1 DFQATT and CDR2 SNEGSKA come from the germline V gene (reference sequence). The CDR3: CSARAYGRPGRDEQFF. The CDR3 DNA follows: TGCAGTGCTAGAGCCTACGGGCGCCCAGGGAGGGATGAGCAGTTCTTC.

The chain is built from TRBV29-1 and TRBJ1-2; D unclear. The CDR3 has 11 amino acids. The ends were cut back, 4 bases at V and 1 base at J, with 4 bases in the middle. Germline V gene lookup returns CDR1 SQVTM and CDR2 ANQGSEA. The CDR3 is CSVGHNYGYTF. For the CDR3, the DNA is TGCAGCGTTGGGCATAACTATGGCTACACCTTC.

The chain joins TRBV20-1 to TRBJ2-1; D perhaps matches TRBD2 (7 bases). The V gene's germline CDR1 is DFQATT and CDR2 SNEGSKA (reference sequence). The CDR3 consists of 13 residues. Trimming stripped 6 bases from V and 5 bases from J, with 14 bases between. The CDR3 loop reads CSATSTGNNEQFF. The DNA of the CDR3 is TGCAGTGCGACTAGCACAGGGAACAATGAGCAGTTCTTC.

The chain is built from TRBV29-1 and TRBJ2-7; 9 nucleotides agree with TRBD1. Germline CDR1 reads SQVTM; CDR2 reads ANQGSEA. The CDR3 has 13 amino acids. Trimming removed 6 bases from V and 6 bases from J; junction bases left unmatched: 9. The CDR3 spells CSVVGQGTAEQYF. In DNA form, the CDR3 reads TGCAGCGTGGTCGGACAGGGGACCGCCGAGCAGTACTTC.

The chain is built from TRBV2 and TRBJ1-4; 7 nucleotides agree with TRBD1. CDR3 length equals 13 residues. The V segment lost 4 bases and the J segment 10 bases; nucleotides outside the gene matches: 6. CDR1 is SNHLY, CDR2 FYNNEI, per germline. The CDR3 region is CASSGDSLAKLFF. As DNA, the CDR3 is TGTGCCAGCAGTGGGGACAGTTTGGCAAAACTGTTTTTT.